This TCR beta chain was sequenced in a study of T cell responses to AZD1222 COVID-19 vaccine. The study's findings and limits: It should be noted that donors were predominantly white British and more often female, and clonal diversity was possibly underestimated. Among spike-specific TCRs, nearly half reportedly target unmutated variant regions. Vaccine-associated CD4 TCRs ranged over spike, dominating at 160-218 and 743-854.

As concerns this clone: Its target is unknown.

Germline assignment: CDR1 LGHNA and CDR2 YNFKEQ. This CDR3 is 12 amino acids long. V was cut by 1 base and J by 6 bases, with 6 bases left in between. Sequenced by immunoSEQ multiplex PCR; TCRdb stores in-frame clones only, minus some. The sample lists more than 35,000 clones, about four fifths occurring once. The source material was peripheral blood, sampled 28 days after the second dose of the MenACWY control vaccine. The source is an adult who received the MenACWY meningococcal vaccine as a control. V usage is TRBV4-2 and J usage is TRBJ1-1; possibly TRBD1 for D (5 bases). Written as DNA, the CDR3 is TGTGCCAGCAGCCAAGCCAGGGCTGAAGCTTTCTTT. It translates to CASSQARAEAFF.